The 7 T cell receptor beta chains reported below all come from one sample, sequenced in a study of graft-versus-host responses after intestinal transplantation. Here immunoSEQ multiplex PCR was the method, and the copy in TCRdb shows in-frame clones only, minus some. Seen here are approximately 100,000 clones, about 90% observed once, and the top ten hold over 0.8%. Their antigens remain unidentified. Sequenced material: unstimulated CD4+ T cells sorted from spleen or lymph node cells, taken before intestinal transplant. These receptors all stem from a human donor who received an intestinal transplant.

CDR3 protein: CASSQGVRASPLHF. The CDR3 nucleotides are TGTGCCAGCAGCCAAGGTGTCAGGGCTTCACCCCTCCACTTT. The V gene is TRBV14, the J gene TRBJ1-6; D possibly corresponds to TRBD1 (5 bases). The CDR3 is made up of 14 amino acids. The ends were cut back, 1 base at V and 9 bases at J, with 10 bases in the middle. Germline loops: CDR1 SGHDN, CDR2 FVKESK.

The CDR3: CASSLGQGTEAFF. CDR3 nucleotide sequence: TGTGCCAGCAGCTTAGGTCAGGGGACGGAGGCTTTCTTT. The J gene is TRBJ1-1, the V gene TRBV7-9, with TRBD1 as a possible D gene (6 bases). This CDR3 region has 13 residues. Germline CDR1 reads SEHNR; CDR2 reads FQNEAQ (reference sequence). The ends were cut back, 1 base at V and 11 bases at J, with 14 bases in the middle.

This chain links TRBV10-1 with TRBJ2-7; 7 nucleotides match TRBD1. V dropped 9 bases and J dropped 2; count of bases not matched to a gene: 7. The length of the CDR3 is 13 residues. Germline CDR1 reads WNHNN; CDR2 reads SYGVQD (reference sequence). The CDR3 sequence: CASDGTETYEQYF. The CDR3 nucleotides are TGCGCCAGTGACGGGACAGAAACCTACGAGCAGTACTTC.

The genes are TRBV6-1 and TRBJ1-4; TRBD1 is a possible D gene (6 bases). V lost 4 bases and J lost 0, with 9 bases in between. The CDR3 has 15 amino acids. Germline V lookup: CDR1 MNHNS, CDR2 SASEGT. The CDR3 region has the DNA TGTGCCAGCAGTGCAAGGACAGCAACTAATGAAAAACTGTTTTTT. It codes for CASSARTATNEKLFF.

This chain connects TRBV19 to TRBJ2-3, with D maybe TRBD2 (5 bases). V was shortened by 7 bases and J by 6 bases, with 14 bases between the two germline ends. This CDR3 spans 13 amino acids. Germline CDR1 and CDR2: LNHDA and SQIVND (reference sequence). CDR3 bases: TGTGCCAGTAATAGGGAGAGGATGGATACGCAGTATTTT. It encodes CASNRERMDTQYF.

The chain combines TRBV5-1 with TRBJ1-1; 7 nucleotides align to TRBD1. V trimming: 0 bases; J trimming: 5 bases; junction bases outside the gene matches: 10. The CDR3 spans 16 residues. Germline CDR1 SGHRS, CDR2 YFSETQ. The CDR3 DNA reads TGCGCCAGCAGCTTGGGTGCAGGGGGAGATTGGACTGAAGCTTTCTTT. It encodes CASSLGAGGDWTEAFF. The variable domain in full, with the rest retrieved from reference TRBV5-1 and TRBJ1-1, is KAGVTQTPRYLIKTRGQQVTLSCSPISGHRSVSWYQQTPGQGLQFLFEYFSETQRNKGNFPGRFSGRQFSNSRSEMNVSTLELGDSALYLCASSLGAGGDWTEAFFGQGTRLTVV.

The genes are TRBV5-1 and TRBJ2-1; 7 nucleotides agree with TRBD2. Germline trimming cut 1 base from V and 2 bases from J; bases unmatched to any gene: 3. The germline V gene encodes CDR1 SGHRS and CDR2 YFSETQ. The CDR3 contains 15 residues. The CDR3 sequence is CASSLSAGPYNEQFF. In DNA form, the CDR3 reads TGCGCCAGCAGCTTGTCAGCGGGACCCTACAATGAGCAGTTCTTC.